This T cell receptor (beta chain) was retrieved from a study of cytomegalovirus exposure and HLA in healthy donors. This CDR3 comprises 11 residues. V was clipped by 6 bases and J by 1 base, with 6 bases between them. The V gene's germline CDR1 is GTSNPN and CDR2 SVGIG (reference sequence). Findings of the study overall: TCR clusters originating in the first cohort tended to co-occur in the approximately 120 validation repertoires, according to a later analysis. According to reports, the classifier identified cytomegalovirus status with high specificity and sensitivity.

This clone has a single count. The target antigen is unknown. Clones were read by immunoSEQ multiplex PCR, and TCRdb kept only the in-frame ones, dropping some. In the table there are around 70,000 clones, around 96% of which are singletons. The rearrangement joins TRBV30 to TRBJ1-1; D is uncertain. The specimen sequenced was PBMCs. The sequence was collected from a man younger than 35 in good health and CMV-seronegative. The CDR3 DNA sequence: TGTGCCTGCACAGCGAACACTGAAGCTTTCTTT. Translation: CACTANTEAFF.